A selection of T cell receptor beta chains follows, all from one sample in a study of early T cells in non-severe SARS-CoV-2 infection. TCRdb fed the 5' RACE reads into MiXCR, producing one record per CDR3 protein. The sample lists 50,000 to 65,000 distinct CDR3 sequences; under 15% were seen once. The sequenced sample consisted of whole blood. The receptors stem from an adult who was a healthcare worker with PCR-confirmed SARS-CoV-2 infection or an uninfected control (not recorded which). Each CDR3 is given with its conserved first and last residue. The D gene is left open where the match is weak. Part of the rows lack a size; the others show once, few, many or a class for expanded clones.

many,TRBJ2-5,.,TRBV18,CASSPRGQETQYF,TGTGCCAGCTCACCACGAGGGCAAGAGACCCAGTACTTC
few,TRBJ2-2,.,TRBV29-1,CSVVKGPNTGELFF,TGCAGCGTTGTCAAAGGGCCGAACACCGGGGAGCTGTTTTTT
many,TRBJ2-7,TRBD1,TRBV6-1,CASSERDSNQQYF,TGTGCCAGCAGTGAACGGGACAGTAATCAGCAGTACTTC
.,TRBJ2-7,.,TRBV25-1,CASSGNQGYEQYF,TGTGCCAGCAGTGGGAATCAGGGGTACGAGCAGTACTTC
few,TRBJ1-1,.,TRBV18,CASSPNPGPWDTEAFF,TGTGCCAGCTCACCGAACCCGGGGCCGTGGGACACTGAAGCTTTCTTT
many,TRBJ1-1,.,TRBV6-5,CASRSQGLLGNTEAFF,TGTGCCAGCAGATCCCAGGGGCTGCTTGGAAACACTGAAGCTTTCTTT
few,TRBJ2-3,TRBD2,TRBV29-1,CSVEAGVTDTQYF,TGCAGCGTGGAAGCGGGGGTAACAGATACGCAGTATTTT
.,TRBJ2-7,.,TRBV6-2/TRBV6-3,CASSYETASYEQYF,TGTGCCAGCAGTTATGAGACAGCTTCCTACGAGCAGTACTTC
.,TRBJ2-3,TRBD1,TRBV7-8,CASSLDRGTSTDTQYF,TGTGCCAGCAGCTTAGACAGGGGCACGAGCACAGATACGCAGTATTTT
many,TRBJ2-4,.,TRBV10-3,CAISSGLAKNIQYF,TGTGCCATCAGCTCGGGCCTAGCCAAAAACATTCAGTACTTC
.,TRBJ1-2,.,TRBV29-1,CSVPPDNTNYGYTF,TGCAGCGTTCCCCCGGACAACACTAACTATGGCTACACCTTC
few,TRBJ2-3,TRBD2,TRBV19,CASSIVGTSGGDTQYF,TGTGCCAGTAGTATAGTTGGGACTAGCGGAGGAGATACGCAGTATTTT
.,TRBJ1-1,.,TRBV3-1,CASSRGMGQPNTEAFF,TGTGCCAGCAGCAGGGGGATGGGGCAGCCGAACACTGAAGCTTTCTTT
many,TRBJ2-1,.,TRBV11-2,CASSLRIERYPTEQFF,TGTGCCAGCAGCTTAAGGATTGAGCGTTATCCCACTGAGCAGTTCTTC
.,TRBJ1-1,.,TRBV11-2,CASSYSLRYLNTEAFF,TGTGCCAGCAGCTATTCCCTGCGGTACTTGAACACTGAAGCTTTCTTT
.,TRBJ2-1,.,TRBV20-1,CSAFRLDPGNNEQFF,TGCAGTGCTTTTCGCCTCGACCCAGGTAACAATGAGCAGTTCTTC
.,TRBJ1-2,.,TRBV9,CASSVEGQGSGYGYTF,TGTGCCAGCAGCGTAGAGGGGCAGGGGTCGGGCTATGGCTACACCTTC
few,TRBJ1-1,.,TRBV30,CAWRRSGRTNTEAFF,TGTGCCTGGAGGAGATCGGGACGAACGAACACTGAAGCTTTCTTT
many,TRBJ2-1,.,TRBV12-3/TRBV12-4,CASSRQVYNEQFF,TGTGCCAGCAGCAGACAGGTTTACAATGAGCAGTTCTTC
few,TRBJ1-1,.,TRBV18,CASSPPVSEPKAFF,TGTGCCAGCTCACCACCAGTATCAGAGCCCAAAGCTTTCTTT
few,TRBJ1-2,.,TRBV6-5,CASSSSYGYTF,TGTGCCAGCAGTAGTAGCTATGGCTACACCTTC
many,TRBJ2-3,TRBD2,TRBV9,CASSAPGLAGRDTQYF,TGTGCCAGCAGCGCGCCGGGACTAGCGGGGAGGGATACGCAGTATTTT
many,TRBJ2-7,.,TRBV5-6,CASSFGQTLYEQYF,TGTGCCAGCAGCTTTGGACAGACCCTTTACGAGCAGTACTTC
many,TRBJ2-7,.,TRBV7-8,CASSSLLKSAGGYEQYF,TGTGCCAGCAGCTCCCTACTTAAGAGCGCAGGGGGGTACGAGCAGTACTTC
.,TRBJ2-1,TRBD2,TRBV5-1,CASSLRRTSGGRSYNEQFF,TGCGCCAGCAGCCTACGACGGACTAGCGGGGGCCGCTCCTACAATGAGCAGTTCTTC
few,TRBJ2-5,TRBD2,TRBV20-1,CSAVRLAAPETQYF,TGCAGTGCTGTCCGACTAGCGGCTCCCGAGACCCAGTACTTC
.,TRBJ1-1,.,TRBV12-5,CASVLVPGSEAFF,TGTGCTAGTGTTTTGGTACCCGGCAGTGAAGCTTTCTTT
few,TRBJ2-1,.,TRBV20-1,CSAVGGGNEQFF,TGCAGTGCTGTCGGAGGGGGCAATGAGCAGTTCTTC
many,TRBJ1-2,.,TRBV7-9,CASSLAGRNDYGYTF,TGTGCCAGCAGCTTAGCGGGAAGGAACGACTATGGCTACACCTTC
.,TRBJ1-6,TRBD1,TRBV9,CASSEAGGVSPLHF,TGTGCCAGCAGCGAGGCAGGGGGTGTTTCACCCCTCCACTTT
.,TRBJ2-6,.,TRBV11-2,CASSFWGKGSSGANVLTF,TGTGCCAGCAGCTTCTGGGGGAAAGGGAGCTCTGGGGCCAACGTCCTGACTTTC
.,TRBJ2-1,.,TRBV25-1,CASSRSARVAINEQFF,TGTGCCAGCAGTAGATCGGCCCGAGTAGCGATCAATGAGCAGTTCTTC
many,TRBJ2-1,.,TRBV16,CASSQSLDEQFF,TGTGCCAGCAGCCAATCCCTCGATGAGCAGTTCTTC
.,TRBJ2-1,TRBD1,TRBV28,CASSQLYRGSEQFF,TGTGCCAGCAGCCAGCTCTACAGGGGAAGTGAGCAGTTCTTC
many,TRBJ2-2,TRBD1,TRBV29-1,CSVVSRQGNPGELFF,TGCAGCGTTGTCTCGAGACAGGGGAATCCCGGGGAGCTGTTTTTT
.,TRBJ2-5,.,TRBV5-8,CASSRGLQETQYF,TGTGCCAGCAGCCGGGGACTGCAAGAGACCCAGTACTTC
many,TRBJ1-5,.,TRBV7-2,CASSPTDRFAQPQHF,TGTGCCAGCAGCCCGACGGACAGATTCGCCCAGCCCCAGCATTTT
many,TRBJ2-3,.,TRBV15,CATAGTSWKGSTDTQYF,TGTGCCACCGCGGGAACTAGTTGGAAGGGAAGCACAGATACGCAGTATTTT
.,TRBJ2-7,.,TRBV7-9,CASSDPSLPYEQYF,TGTGCCAGCAGCGATCCCTCTTTACCCTACGAGCAGTACTTC
many,TRBJ1-2,TRBD1,TRBV3-1,CASSPQGGGYTF,TGTGCCAGCAGCCCCCAGGGGGGTGGCTACACCTTC
.,TRBJ2-3,.,TRBV5-1,CASSLASSDTDTQYF,TGCGCCAGCAGCTTGGCGTCTAGCGACACAGATACGCAGTATTTT